The entry below describes one T cell receptor (beta chain). Its antigen is unidentified. The data belong to a study of T cells in localized non-small cell lung cancer. Findings and caveats of the study: A single tumor region was sequenced, leaving heterogeneity possible. With higher T cell density in blood came longer overall survival.

The germline V gene has CDR1 LNHDA and CDR2 SQIVND (reference sequence). Trimming cost V 4 bases and J 9 bases, with 13 bases left between them. The CDR3 sequence is 13 residues long. Using immunoSEQ multiplex PCR, the repertoire was profiled, and TCRdb retains in-frame clones only, with some absent. Of under 3,500 clones listed, about 25% were seen once; the top ten hold around 20%. The chain uses TRBV19 and TRBJ1-5, with TRBD1 as a possible D gene (5 bases). The sequencing used lung tumor tissue, collected before any cancer treatment. The clonotype originates from a woman between 35 and 75 years old with stage I lung adenocarcinoma. The CDR3, as DNA: TGTGCCAGTAGTAGTCAGGGATGGACGCCCCAGCATTTT. It encodes CASSSQGWTPQHF.